The subject of this entry is one T cell receptor beta chain. This sample is part of a study of blood T cell repertoires in COVID-19. Study background: Nucleic acid was either cDNA or gDNA, and it came from T cells, B-cell-depleted T cells, or PBMCs.

TCRdb keeps only in-frame clones here, not all; method: immunoSEQ multiplex PCR. The table includes around 78,000 clones, approximately 89% detected once. Germline CDR1 and CDR2: LGHDT and YNNKEL (reference sequence). This CDR3 comprises 16 residues. V gave up 6 bases and J gave up 0 bases, with 16 bases separating them. The clonotype comes from a man in his forties or fifties with active COVID-19. Sequenced input: peripheral blood. The rearrangement joins TRBV3-1 (or the pseudogene TRBV3-2) to TRBJ2-3; D is possibly TRBD2 (6 bases). The CDR3 region is CASSPTRGSSTDTQYF. DNA for the CDR3: TGTGCCAGCAGTCCGACTAGAGGCTCTAGCACAGATACGCAGTATTTT.